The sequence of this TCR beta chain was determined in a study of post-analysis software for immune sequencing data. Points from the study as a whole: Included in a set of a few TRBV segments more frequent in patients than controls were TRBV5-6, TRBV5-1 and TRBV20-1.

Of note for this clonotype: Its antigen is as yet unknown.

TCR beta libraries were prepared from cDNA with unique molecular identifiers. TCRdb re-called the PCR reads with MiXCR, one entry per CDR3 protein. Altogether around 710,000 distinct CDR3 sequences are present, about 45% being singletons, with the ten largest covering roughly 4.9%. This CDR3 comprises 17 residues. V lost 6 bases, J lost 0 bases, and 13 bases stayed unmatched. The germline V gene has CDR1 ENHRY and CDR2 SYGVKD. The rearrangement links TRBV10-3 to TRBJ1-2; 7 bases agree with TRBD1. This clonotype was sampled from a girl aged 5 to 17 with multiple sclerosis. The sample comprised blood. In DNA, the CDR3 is TGTGCCATCAGCGCAACAGGGGCCGCATATGCTAACTATGGCTACACCTTC. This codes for CAISATGAAYANYGYTF.